This T cell receptor beta chain was recorded in a study of regulatory T cells in long-lasting Graves disease. On the study more broadly: Graves' cases, newly diagnosed, had used antithyroid drugs under 3 months.

The CDR3 contains 14 residues. Trimming pared 5 bases from V and 5 bases from J, leaving 15 bases between. The germline gives CDR1 MNHNS, CDR2 SASEGT. This clonotype was seen ten or more times. Documented time point: newly diagnosed GD, antithyroid drugs for less than 3 months. RNA isolated from PBMCs was used to make the TCR library. Graves' disease diagnoses followed American Thyroid Association guidelines. The TCR beta library used iRepertoire HTBI primers with Arm-PCR amplification of CDR3. MiXCR, applied by TCRdb to the multiplex PCR reads, yields one record per CDR3 protein. The sample holds about 240,000 distinct CDR3 sequences, 20% to 25% seen once.

This material consisted of peripheral blood mononuclear cells (PBMCs), taken at new diagnosis, from a patient treated with antithyroid drugs. The TCR originated in a female donor with Graves disease. J is TRBJ2-5 and V is TRBV6-1; maybe TRBD1 (5 bases). CDR3 sequence reads: CASSRTWTTETQYF. Here the CDR3 DNA reads TGTGCCAGCAGTCGGACATGGACCACGGAGACCCAGTACTTC.